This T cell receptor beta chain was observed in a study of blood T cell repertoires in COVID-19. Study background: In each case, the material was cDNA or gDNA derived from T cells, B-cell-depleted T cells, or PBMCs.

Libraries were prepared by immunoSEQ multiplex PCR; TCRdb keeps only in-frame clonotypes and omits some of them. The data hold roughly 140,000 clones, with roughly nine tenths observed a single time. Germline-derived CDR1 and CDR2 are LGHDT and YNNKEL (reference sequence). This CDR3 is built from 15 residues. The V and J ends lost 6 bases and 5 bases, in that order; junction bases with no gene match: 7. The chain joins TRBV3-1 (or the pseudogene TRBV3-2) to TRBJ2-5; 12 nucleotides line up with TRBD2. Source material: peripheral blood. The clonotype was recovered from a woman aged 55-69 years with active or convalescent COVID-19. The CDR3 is CASSLGLAGLETQYF. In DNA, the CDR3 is TGTGCCAGCAGTCTTGGACTAGCGGGGTTGGAGACCCAGTACTTC.